This record concerns one TCR beta chain sequence. Measured with immunoSEQ multiplex PCR; TCRdb has only the in-frame clones, and not every one. This table holds 35,000 or so clones, approximately 91% found once. The record originates from a study of T cell changes during pregnancy in multiple sclerosis. The sequences come from CD8+ T cells from peripheral blood mononuclear cells, collected in the third trimester of pregnancy. The sequence derives from a female donor with multiple sclerosis, enrolled in a pregnancy study.

The chain's CDR3 is CASSFKENQPQHF. CDR3 in DNA: TGTGCCAGCAGTTTTAAGGAGAATCAGCCCCAGCATTTT. This rearrangement joins TRBV6-5 to TRBJ1-5; no clear D. Deletions cut 4 bases from V and 4 bases from J, with 8 bases between. The germline CDR1 and CDR2 sequences are MNHEY and SVGAGI. The CDR3 totals 13 residues.